This T cell receptor (beta chain) was captured in a study of T cell responses to AZD1222 COVID-19 vaccine. Study-wide points: Unmutated variant regions are reportedly targeted by nearly half of spike-specific TCRs.

Repertoires were generated with immunoSEQ multiplex PCR, while TCRdb's copy carries only in-frame clones and drops some. The sample has roughly 190,000 clones; 90% to 95% are singletons. This CDR3 has 12 residues. The V gene's germline CDR1 is SNHLY and CDR2 FYNNEI. V gave up 4 bases and J gave up 6 bases, with 9 bases separating them. As regards this clone: Its matching antigen is unknown.

This TCR was sampled from an adult who received the AZD1222 COVID-19 vaccine. The sample was peripheral blood, taken 28 days after the second AZD1222 dose. The rearrangement uses TRBV2 and TRBJ1-1; D gene uncertain. CDR3 sequence: CASSAGGAEAFF. The CDR3 coding sequence is TGTGCCAGCAGTGCGGGAGGTGCTGAAGCTTTCTTT. Drawing the rest from reference TRBV2 and TRBJ1-1, the complete variable domain is EPEVTQTPSHQVTQMGQEVILRCVPISNHLYFYWYRQILGQKVEFLVSFYNNEISEKSEIFDDQFSVERPDGSNFTLKIRSTKLEDSAMYFCASSAGGAEAFFGQGTRLTVV.